The clone carrying this T cell receptor (beta chain) was detected a few times. What it recognizes is unknown. Researchers used genomic DNA as the template to profile TCR beta VDJ and CDR3. TCRdb processed the reads anew with MiXCR; each CDR3 protein has one entry. The sample comprises 150,000 to 200,000 distinct CDR3 sequences, 50% to 65% of which are singletons, and roughly 46% rests with the top ten. Sequenced patients had shown CD8+CD57+ cell expansion by flow cytometry. Severe acquired aplastic anemia was present in all patients. V lost 1 base, J lost 0 bases, and 13 bases lay in between. Looked up from germline, CDR1 is DFQATT and CDR2 is SNEGSKA (reference sequence). This CDR3 contains 15 residues. The data derive from a study of CD8+CD57+ T cells in acquired aplastic anemia. Study-wide background: The study obtained an average of approximately 3 ug of DNA from sorted CD4+ and CD8+ cells.

General study findings and limits: Some 30 shared CD8+ CDR3s appeared highly expressed within patients' immunodominant clones. Between the patient and control groups, CD8+ Simpson's diversity did not differ significantly.

The rearrangement uses TRBV20-1 and TRBJ2-7; D gene ambiguous. Material: sorted CD4+, CD8+, or CD8+CD57+ T cells (not recorded which) from PBMCs. This receptor was obtained from a human donor with aplastic anemia. The CDR3 reads CSARVGQALSYEQYF. As DNA, the CDR3 is TGCAGTGCTAGAGTCGGGCAGGCCCTCTCCTACGAGCAGTACTTC.